Below, one T cell receptor (beta chain) is given with its context. The method was immunoSEQ multiplex PCR; TCRdb's version includes in-frame clones alone and lacks a portion of them. The data show about 25,000 clones, with roughly 86% seen just once and 5.2% held by the top ten. This entry comes from a study of ipilimumab plus nivolumab after autologous stem cell transplantation. The CDR3 length is 13 residues. Germline loops: CDR1 SNHLY, CDR2 FYNNEI. Trimming took 6 bases from V and 4 from J, leaving 10 bases between them. This sequence originates from a male donor with diffuse large B-cell lymphoma. The chain couples TRBV2 to TRBJ2-1, with D possibly matching TRBD2 (5 bases). The sequencing used PBMCs, collected in a trial of ipilimumab plus nivolumab as post-transplant consolidation. Here the CDR3 DNA reads TGTGCCAGCAGGGCCCGGACTTACAATGAGCAGTTCTTC. Translation gives CASRARTYNEQFF. The full variable domain, rest sourced from reference TRBV2 and TRBJ2-1, is EPEVTQTPSHQVTQMGQEVILRCVPISNHLYFYWYRQILGQKVEFLVSFYNNEISEKSEIFDDQFSVERPDGSNFTLKIRSTKLEDSAMYFCASRARTYNEQFFGPGTRLTVL.